This T cell receptor beta chain was recorded in a study of blood T cell repertoires in COVID-19. The overall study: Some COVID-19 samples were acute and others convalescent; all came from the United States, Italy and Spain.

As processed by the authors: Amplified reference gene primers provided the basis for estimating nucleated cell counts. Assay used: immunoSEQ multiplex PCR; TCRdb lists only in-frame clones, some missing. V and J calls and clone size follow that table, whereas D and trimming were derived from the DNA. The sample lists some 180,000 clones; 88% were seen once. The CDR3 length is 14 residues. Trimming took 7 bases from V and 9 from J; bases not matched to a gene: 7. Germline V lookup: CDR1 MNHEY, CDR2 SVGAGI. The chain couples TRBV6-5 to TRBJ1-6; 9 nucleotides match TRBD1. The receptor comes from a man aged 40-49 years with active or convalescent COVID-19. The sequenced material came from peripheral blood. Here the CDR3 reads CASTPGQGSSPLHF. Here the CDR3 DNA reads TGTGCCAGCACCCCGGGACAGGGTTCTTCACCCCTCCACTTT.